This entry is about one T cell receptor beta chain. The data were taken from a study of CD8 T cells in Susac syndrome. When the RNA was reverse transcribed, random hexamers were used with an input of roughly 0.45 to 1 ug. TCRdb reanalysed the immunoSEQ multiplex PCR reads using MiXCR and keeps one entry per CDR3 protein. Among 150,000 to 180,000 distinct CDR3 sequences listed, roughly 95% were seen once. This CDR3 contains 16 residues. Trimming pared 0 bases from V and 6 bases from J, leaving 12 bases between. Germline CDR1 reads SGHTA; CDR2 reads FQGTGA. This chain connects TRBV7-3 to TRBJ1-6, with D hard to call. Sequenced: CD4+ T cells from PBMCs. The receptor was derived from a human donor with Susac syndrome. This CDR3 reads CASSLTRAGLNSPLHF. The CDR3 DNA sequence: TGTGCCAGCAGCTTAACGAGGGCAGGACTTAATTCACCCCTCCACTTT. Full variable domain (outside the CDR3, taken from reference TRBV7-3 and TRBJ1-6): GAGVSQTPSNKVTEKGKYVELRCDPISGHTALYWYRQSLGQGPEFLIYFQGTGAADDSGLPNDRFFAVRPEGSVSTLKIQRTERGDSAVYLCASSLTRAGLNSPLHFGNGTRLTVT.